This record looks at one TCR beta chain sequence and its context. As yet, its antigen is unknown. This sample is drawn from a study of spatial heterogeneity in lung cancer. Overall study findings and caveats: The study found ubiquitous expanded tumor TCRs in blood more at resection than follow-up.

On each TCR cDNA molecule, a unique molecular identifier was present. TCRdb processed the 5' RACE reads anew with MiXCR; each CDR3 protein has one entry. The table lists approximately 44,000 distinct CDR3 sequences, roughly 13% of them singletons. This sample's time point: sample taken at primary tumor resection. Donation came from some 72 patients with untreated early-stage non-small cell lung cancer. The input material, whole RNA from tumor, nontumor lung or frozen PBMC, was sequenced unsorted. V lost 4 bases to trimming and J lost 0 bases, with 2 bases between them. The CDR3 consists of 11 residues. Germline CDR1 SGHDT, CDR2 YYEEEE.

This chain links TRBV5-6 with TRBJ2-7, with no clear D. The sequence derives from a male donor with early-stage non-small cell lung cancer. The specimen comprised PBMCs, sampled at surgery. CDR3: CASSHSYEQYF. CDR3 bases: TGTGCCAGCAGCCACTCCTACGAGCAGTACTTC.